Shown below are 32 T cell receptor beta chains from a single sample sequenced in a study of shared T cell receptors in the human thymus (dated by TCRdb to about 2021). Libraries were constructed by the immunoSEQ multiplex PCR assay. TCRdb obtained this table from immuneACCESS and retained in-frame rearrangements with V and J assigned. These tables miss some clones; where compared with another copy, unresolved V genes account for less than half of the shortfall, and the remainder is unexplained. For this sample there are under 700,000 clones; 70% to 80% appear just once. The ten largest clones represent about 0.013% of the sample. This sample also belongs to another study, concerning human thymus T cells.

Input material: thymocytes. The source is a boy in the first two years of life with a congenital heart defect. Donor details come from another sample of the same person, matched by shared clones.

This clone has only one observation. The chain employs TRBV4-3 and TRBJ2-5, with D possibly TRBD2 on 5 matching bases. The V end was cut by 0 bases, the J end by 5 bases, with 7 bases between. The CDR3 is made up of 13 amino acids. Germline lookup yields CDR1 LGHNA and CDR2 YSLEER. CDR3 DNA: TGCGCCAGCAGCCAAGACGGGGAGGAGACCCAGTACTTC. It codes for CASSQDGEETQYF.

A few counts support this clone. V is TRBV27 and J is TRBJ2-7; tentative D call: TRBD2 (6 bases). The CDR3 spans 14 residues. Germline V gives CDR1 MNHEY, CDR2 SMNVEV (reference sequence). V was clipped by 3 bases and J by 3 bases, with 12 bases between them. CDR3: CASSFGAGSYEQYF. The CDR3 DNA is TGTGCCAGCAGTTTTGGGGCCGGGAGCTACGAGCAGTACTTC.

This sequence joins TRBV29-1 and TRBJ2-5; 10 nucleotides agree with TRBD1. The CDR3 has 13 amino acids. Trimming removed 5 bases from V and 3 bases from J; junction bases left unmatched: 3. Germline V gene lookup returns CDR1 SQVTM and CDR2 ANQGSEA. CDR3 nucleotide sequence: TGCAGCGTTTGGGACAGGGGAGAAGAGACCCAGTACTTC. This sequence encodes CSVWDRGEETQYF. The complete variable domain, with remaining parts taken from reference TRBV29-1 and TRBJ2-5, reads SAVISQKPSRDICQRGTSLTIQCQVDSQVTMMFWYRQQPGQSLTLIATANQGSEATYESGFVIDKFPISRPNLTFSTLTVSNMSPEDSSIYLCSVWDRGEETQYFGPGTRLLVL.

This clone was seen a handful of times. The chain employs TRBV5-8 and TRBJ1-3; no reliable D call. The CDR3 contains 15 residues. CDR1 SGHTS and CDR2 YDEGEE come from the germline V gene. V was cut by 2 bases and J by 0 bases, with 9 bases left in between. CDR3: CASSFPGNSGNTIYF. In nucleotides, the CDR3 is TGTGCCAGCAGCTTTCCGGGAAACTCTGGAAACACCATATATTTT.

The chain carries TRBV14 and TRBJ2-1, with D possibly being TRBD2 (5 bases). The CDR3 totals 18 residues. V was cut by 3 bases and J by 4 bases, with 22 bases left in between. Germline V lookup: CDR1 SGHDN, CDR2 FVKESK. The CDR3 here is CASSQQRPTLIPYNEQFF. The DNA for the CDR3 is TGTGCCAGCAGCCAGCAGCGGCCCACACTAATCCCGTACAATGAGCAGTTCTTC.

The chain links TRBV5-1 to TRBJ2-7; 9 bases agree with TRBD1. There are 15 residues in the CDR3. Germline loops: CDR1 SGHRS, CDR2 YFSETQ. V was pared by 0 bases and J by 2 bases, with 3 bases of the junction left unmatched. The CDR3 sequence is CASSLDGTGPYEQYF. DNA for the CDR3: TGCGCCAGCAGCTTGGACGGGACAGGGCCCTACGAGCAGTACTTC. Full variable domain (rest looked up from reference TRBV5-1 and TRBJ2-7): KAGVTQTPRYLIKTRGQQVTLSCSPISGHRSVSWYQQTPGQGLQFLFEYFSETQRNKGNFPGRFSGRQFSNSRSEMNVSTLELGDSALYLCASSLDGTGPYEQYFGPGTRLTVT.

The rearrangement links TRBV27 to TRBJ2-7; 9 nucleotides match TRBD1. Per germline, CDR1 MNHEY and CDR2 SMNVEV (reference sequence). Unmatched junction bases numbered 17, after V lost 5 bases and J lost 3 bases. This CDR3 spans 18 amino acids. In nucleotides, the CDR3 is TGTGCCAGCAGTCCTAAGGGACCCGGACAGGGGATAAACTACGAGCAGTACTTC. It yields the protein CASSPKGPGQGINYEQYF.

V usage is TRBV4-3 and J usage is TRBJ2-7; 7 bases align to TRBD2. The CDR3 is made up of 15 amino acids. V was pared by 0 bases and J by 0 bases, with 2 bases of the junction left unmatched. The germline V gene encodes CDR1 LGHNA and CDR2 YSLEER. This CDR3 is CASSQEGTTSYEQYF. The CDR3 bases are TGCGCCAGCAGCCAAGAGGGGACTACCTCCTACGAGCAGTACTTC.

This sequence joins TRBV15 and TRBJ1-3; TRBD1 might be the D (6 bases). The germline CDR1 and CDR2 sequences are LNHNV and YYDKDF (reference sequence). This CDR3 is 13 amino acids long. V dropped 8 bases and J dropped 1 base, with 9 bases sitting between them. The CDR3 sequence: CATLQGSGNTIYF. The DNA for the CDR3 is TGTGCCACCCTACAGGGTTCTGGAAACACCATATATTTT.

V and J are TRBV5-6 and TRBJ2-5, with 7 positions matching TRBD1. The junction had 9 bases not matched to a gene; V was cut back by 4 bases and J by 0 bases. Germline loops: CDR1 SGHDT, CDR2 YYEEEE. The CDR3 extends over 16 amino acids. CDR3 in amino acids: CASSNPRGSYQETQYF. The CDR3 bases are TGTGCCAGCAGCAACCCCAGGGGGTCCTACCAAGAGACCCAGTACTTC.

V usage is TRBV5-6 and J usage is TRBJ1-1; the D is unclear. The V end was cut by 3 bases, the J end by 0 bases, with 9 bases between. This CDR3 region has 14 residues. The V gene's germline CDR1 is SGHDT and CDR2 YYEEEE. The CDR3, as DNA: TGTGCCAGCAGCTCGAAACGGGTGAACACTGAAGCTTTCTTT. It yields the protein CASSSKRVNTEAFF.

This chain uses TRBV5-4 with TRBJ2-3; perhaps TRBD2 as D (6 bases). Germline lookup yields CDR1 SGHNT and CDR2 YYREEE (reference sequence). The ends were cut back, 7 bases at V and 0 bases at J, with 15 bases in the middle. The CDR3 has 15 amino acids. CDR3 amino acids: CASFSSETSTDTQYF. In nucleotides, the CDR3 is TGTGCCAGCTTTTCTAGCGAGACTAGCACAGATACGCAGTATTTT.

This clone was picked up one time. The chain recombines TRBV6-1 with TRBJ1-1; D is undetermined. The CDR3 totals 13 residues. Germline V CDR1 and CDR2: MNHNS, SASEGT. With 6 bases removed from V and 0 bases from J, the gap between germline ends came to 8 bases. The CDR3 coding sequence is TGTGCCAGCAGAGCGAGTTTGAACACTGAAGCTTTCTTT. Its protein is CASRASLNTEAFF.

The rearrangement uses TRBV27 and TRBJ1-2, with 8 bases lining up with TRBD1. Germline-derived CDR1 and CDR2 are MNHEY and SMNVEV (reference sequence). Trimming removed 6 bases from V and 3 bases from J; junction bases left unmatched: 3. CDR3 size: 13 residues. In DNA, the CDR3 is TGTGCCAGCAGGTCACAGGGGGACTATGGCTACACCTTC. Encoded protein: CASRSQGDYGYTF.

The rearrangement joins TRBV28 to TRBJ2-7; possibly TRBD2 for D (6 bases). Looked up from germline, CDR1 is MDHEN and CDR2 is SYDVKM. With 5 bases removed from V and 11 bases from J, the gap between germline ends came to 19 bases. The CDR3 is 13 residues long. CDR3 DNA: TGTGCCAGCAGTCTCCCCCCCGGGACTCCCAAGTACTTC. It is translated as CASSLPPGTPKYF.

The chain is built from TRBV7-2 and TRBJ1-2; 12 bases match TRBD1. The CDR3 loop spans 15 amino acids. V lost 4 bases and J lost 7; bases outside the gene matches: 7. Germline lookup yields CDR1 SGHTA and CDR2 FQGNSA. The CDR3 bases are TGTGCCAGCAGCTGGACCGGGACAGGGGGCAGTGGCTACACCTTC. Translating gives CASSWTGTGGSGYTF. Full variable domain (missing parts from reference TRBV7-2 and TRBJ1-2): GAGVSQSPSNKVTEKGKDVELRCDPISGHTALYWYRQSLGQGLEFLIYFQGNSAPDKSGLPSDRFSAERTGGSVSTLTIQRTQQEDSAVYLCASSWTGTGGSGYTFGSGTRLTVV.

V is TRBV5-1 and J is TRBJ2-7; maybe TRBD2 (6 bases). V gave up 0 bases and J gave up 2 bases, with 21 bases separating them. This CDR3 has 18 amino acids. Germline V gene sequence: CDR1 SGHRS, CDR2 YFSETQ. The CDR3 coding sequence is TGCGCCAGCAGCTTGGGAGTCGGGGGACCTACTAATCCCTACGAGCAGTACTTC. This encodes CASSLGVGGPTNPYEQYF.

Concerning this clone: This CDR3 is also generated by other DNA sequences in the sample. The chain is built from TRBV29-1 and TRBJ1-1; TRBD1 matches at 8 bases. This CDR3 contains 13 residues. The V segment lost 4 bases and the J segment 1 base; nucleotides outside the gene matches: 2. Germline CDR1 is SQVTM and CDR2 is ANQGSEA. CDR3 protein: CSVATGGNTEAFF. CDR3 in DNA: TGCAGCGTTGCTACAGGGGGGAACACTGAAGCTTTCTTT.

The CDR3 bases are TGTGCCAGTAATTTGACTACCGAAAGCACAGATACGCAGTATTTT. Protein: CASNLTTESTDTQYF. The J gene is TRBJ2-3, the V gene TRBV19; weak D call: TRBD2 (5 bases). V gave up 7 bases and J gave up 0 bases, with 14 bases separating them. CDR1 LNHDA and CDR2 SQIVND come from the germline V gene (reference sequence). The CDR3 loop spans 15 amino acids. The variable domain in full, with the rest retrieved from reference TRBV19 and TRBJ2-3, is DGGITQSPKYLFRKEGQNVTLSCEQNLNHDAMYWYRQDPGQGLRLIYYSQIVNDFQKGDIAEGYSVSREKKESFPLTVTSAQKNPTAFYLCASNLTTESTDTQYFGPGTRLTVL.

This chain joins TRBV27 and TRBJ2-7; 10 positions agree with TRBD2. CDR3 size: 15 residues. Trimming took 3 bases from V and 3 from J; bases not matched to a gene: 5. Germline-derived CDR1 and CDR2 are MNHEY and SMNVEV (reference sequence). Written as DNA, the CDR3 is TGTGCCAGCAGTTTCGCAGCGGGAGGGGACTACGAGCAGTACTTC. It specifies CASSFAAGGDYEQYF.

V gene TRBV13 combines with J gene TRBJ2-3; 7 bases are shared with TRBD2. CDR1 is PRHDT and CDR2 is FYEKMQ in the germline V gene (reference sequence). This CDR3 has 14 amino acids. The trim removed 3 bases at V and 0 bases at J, leaving 0 bases unmatched. Written as DNA, the CDR3 is TGTGCCAGCAGCTTGGGGGGGAGCACAGATACGCAGTATTTT. Translated, it gives CASSLGGSTDTQYF.

This clone occurred once. The chain uses TRBV7-2 and TRBJ2-1; weak D call: TRBD2 (5 bases). This CDR3 contains 16 residues. The germline CDR1 and CDR2 sequences are SGHTA and FQGNSA. V dropped 0 bases and J dropped 9 bases, with 18 bases sitting between them. The CDR3, as DNA: TGTGCCAGCAGCTTAGCCCGGACCCTCCTTCGGGGTGAGCAGTTCTTC. This gives the protein CASSLARTLLRGEQFF.

This clone was counted a single time. The chain combines TRBV12-5 with TRBJ2-7; D is uncertain. Trimming took off 4 bases at V and 0 bases at J, with 22 bases between the two ends. This CDR3 has 18 residues. CDR1 is LGHNT and CDR2 is FRNRAP in the germline V gene. CDR3: CASGSHVTPEIPSYEQYF. In DNA form, the CDR3 reads TGTGCTAGTGGTTCGCACGTCACGCCAGAAATACCCTCCTACGAGCAGTACTTC.

V is TRBV2 and J is TRBJ2-7; D ambiguous. The CDR3 is made up of 14 amino acids. CDR1 SNHLY and CDR2 FYNNEI come from the germline V gene. The V gene lost 7 bases and the J gene lost 5 bases, with 18 bases spanning the gap. In DNA form, the CDR3 reads TGTGCCAGCACCGGCCGACATCCCTGGAACGAGCAGTACTTC. Translated, it gives CASTGRHPWNEQYF.

The CDR3 nucleotides read TGTGCCAGCAGCCCATATCTAAGCGGCAATCAGCCCCAGCATTTT. Its translation: CASSPYLSGNQPQHF. The chain carries TRBV4-2 and TRBJ1-5; unclear D gene. CDR1 is LGHNA, CDR2 YNFKEQ, per germline. V lost 4 bases and J 2 bases, leaving 12 bases between the germline ends. This CDR3 region has 15 residues.

This chain links TRBV6-1 with TRBJ2-3; 8 bases line up with TRBD2. In germline, CDR1 is MNHNS, CDR2 SASEGT. Losses at the gene ends were 0 bases for V and 2 bases for J; bases not matched to a gene: 7. The CDR3 is made up of 17 amino acids. CDR3 sequence: CASSEARLAGSTDTQYF. DNA for the CDR3: TGTGCCAGCAGTGAAGCGAGGCTAGCGGGTTCCACAGATACGCAGTATTTT.

CDR3 DNA sequence: TGTGCCATCAGTCCGGTAGCGGGCTCCTACGAGCAGTACTTC. Encoded protein: CAISPVAGSYEQYF. The J gene is TRBJ2-7, the V gene TRBV10-3, with TRBD2 matching over 7 bases. CDR3 length: 14 amino acids. V lost 5 bases, J lost 0 bases, and 4 bases stayed unmatched. Per the germline V gene, CDR1 is ENHRY and CDR2 is SYGVKD.

This clone was found a few times. The V and J genes are TRBV10-3 and TRBJ2-1, with 12 bases fitting TRBD1. J gave up 2 bases and V 5 bases, and 25 bases lay outside the gene matches. Germline CDR1 reads ENHRY; CDR2 reads SYGVKD. This CDR3 region has 23 residues. The CDR3 sequence: CAISPWDRGPEREGRMPYNEQFF. CDR3 coding DNA: TGTGCCATCAGTCCCTGGGACAGGGGGCCGGAGCGGGAGGGCCGTATGCCCTACAATGAGCAGTTCTTC.

This chain joins TRBV7-9 and TRBJ1-2, with 9 bases fitting TRBD1. The CDR3 has 18 amino acids. Germline V lookup: CDR1 SEHNR, CDR2 FQNEAQ (reference sequence). Trimming took 0 bases from V and 7 from J; bases not matched to a gene: 15. CDR3 sequence (DNA): TGTGCCAGCAGCTTAGCGGTGGGACAGGGTGTCCCCCCCGCTGGCTACACCTTC. Translating gives CASSLAVGQGVPPAGYTF.

The rearrangement joins TRBV5-1 to TRBJ2-5; D is uncertain. The DNA end is a closer match to TRBJ2-7, so the J assignment may be wrong. CDR3 size: 13 residues. Germline loops: CDR1 SGHRS, CDR2 YFSETQ. The CDR3: CASSFGQVYEQYF. CDR3 in DNA: TGCGCCAGCAGCTTTGGCCAGGTTTACGAGCAGTACTTC.

This clone was observed a handful of times. The chain is built from TRBV11-2 and TRBJ2-1; D possibly corresponds to TRBD2 (6 bases). V lost 5 bases and J lost 4, with 21 bases in between. CDR3 length: 17 amino acids. Per germline, CDR1 SGHAT and CDR2 FQNNGV. CDR3 nucleotides: TGTGCCAGCAGCCCCCGGATCTCGCGGAGGGGATACAATGAGCAGTTCTTC. Its protein is CASSPRISRRGYNEQFF.

This clone was detected a few times. V gene TRBV18 combines with J gene TRBJ2-7; 7 bases fit TRBD1. Germline trimming cut 4 bases from V and 3 bases from J; bases unmatched to any gene: 12. This CDR3 has 16 amino acids. Germline CDR1 is KGHSH and CDR2 is LQKENI. The CDR3 DNA follows: TGTGCCAGCTCACGAGAAGAGGACAGGCAACACTACGAGCAGTACTTC. It translates to CASSREEDRQHYEQYF.